These T cell receptor beta chains were read from a single sample in a study of blood T cell repertoires in COVID-19. Libraries were prepared by immunoSEQ multiplex PCR; TCRdb keeps only in-frame clonotypes and omits some of them. Of a few hundred thousand clones listed, about 88% are singletons. The source material was peripheral blood. Every receptor here comes from a man aged 18 to 29 with active or convalescent COVID-19. Both conserved end residues are part of each CDR3. D genes are given only for firm matches. Clone size is shown for a subset of rows, as once, few, many or a class of expanded clone.

. | TRBJ1-1 | TRBV5-5 | TRBD1 | TGTGCCAGCAGCTTCGCGGGACAGGGTGAAGCTTTCTTT | CASSFAGQGEAFF
. | TRBJ2-7 | TRBV11-2 | . | TGTGCCAGCAGCTTAGCGGGGATGGCCACCGAGCAGTACTTC | CASSLAGMATEQYF
. | TRBJ2-2 | TRBV6-8 | TRBD2 | TGTGCCAGCAGTCGTTTGAGCGGGGGGGCCTGTTGGGAGCTGTTTTTT | CASSRLSGGACWELFF
. | TRBJ2-5 | TRBV7-9 | . | TGTGCCAGCAGCCCCTCGGGCCACCCGGGGGAGACCCAGTACTTC | CASSPSGHPGETQYF
. | TRBJ2-2 | TRBV5-1 | TRBD2 | TGCGCCAGCAGCAGTCCGCAGCGGGGAAGGACCGGGGAGCTGTTTTTT | CASSSPQRGRTGELFF
. | TRBJ2-7 | TRBV28 | . | TGTGCCAGCAGTTTACCCACCTACGAGCAGTACTTC | CASSLPTYEQYF
. | TRBJ2-7 | TRBV14 | TRBD1 | TGTGCCAGCAGCCACTTAAACAGGGGGCGCCCCTACGAGCAGTACTTC | CASSHLNRGRPYEQYF
. | TRBJ2-3 | TRBV25-1 | . | TGTGCCAGCAGCGAGAACAGGGAACCGACAGATACGCAGTATTTT | CASSENREPTDTQYF
. | TRBJ2-3 | TRBV6-1 | . | TGTGCCAGCAGTGAAGCGCAGGGATATACGCAGTATTTT | CASSEAQGYTQYF
. | TRBJ2-7 | TRBV13 | TRBD2 | TGTGCCAGCAGCTTAGGGCGTGCGGGAGGTTCCTACGAGCAGTACTTC | CASSLGRAGGSYEQYF
. | TRBJ2-5 | TRBV5-1 | TRBD2 | TGCGCCAGCAGACAACAAACTAGCGGGGGCCAAGAGACCCAGTACTTC | CASRQQTSGGQETQYF
. | TRBJ2-5 | TRBV29-1 | . | TGCAGCGTTTCGTCCCAAGAGACCCAGTACTTC | CSVSSQETQYF
. | TRBJ2-7 | TRBV19 | TRBD2 | TGTGCCAGTAGCAGAGAAGGACTAGCGGGCGAGTTACGATACTTC | CASSREGLAGELRYF
. | TRBJ1-1 | TRBV24-1 | . | TGTGCCACCAGTGATTTGGTGGCAGGGTGGATCTTT | CATSDLVAGWIF
. | TRBJ1-1 | TRBV18 | TRBD1 | TGTGCCAGCTCACCACTCCCGACAGGGCTGAACACTGAAGCTTTCTTT | CASSPLPTGLNTEAFF
. | TRBJ2-7 | TRBV6-6 | . | TGTGCCAGCAAGTTCATCCATCGGCAGGGGAAGGGGGAGCAGTACTTC | CASKFIHRQGKGEQYF
. | TRBJ2-3 | TRBV7-3 | TRBD2 | TGTGCCACCCCGGGGGAACTAGCGACCACAGATACGCAGTATTTT | CATPGELATTDTQYF
. | TRBJ1-2 | TRBV7-9 | . | TGTGCCAGCAGCCTTCCTACACAGACGGACAGCGCCTTTAACTATGGCTACACCTTC | CASSLPTQTDSAFNYGYTF
. | TRBJ2-1 | TRBV13 | TRBD2 | TGTGCCAGCTGTCTAGCGGGCTTCAATGAGCAGTTCTTC | CASCLAGFNEQFF
. | TRBJ2-3 | TRBV29-1 | TRBD2 | TGCAGCGGGCGGGGGGGCAATATTGATACGCAGTATTTT | CSGRGGNIDTQYF
few | TRBJ1-4 | TRBV19 | TRBD1 | TGTGCCAGTAGTATCCTCGGACAGGGGGCGAGGCAAACTAATGAAAAACTGTTTTTT | CASSILGQGARQTNEKLFF
. | TRBJ2-6 | TRBV19 | . | TGTGCCAGTAACCGCCCCGAGACAGGCGCTCCTGGGGCCAACGTCCTGACTTTC | CASNRPETGAPGANVLTF
. | TRBJ2-5 | TRBV6-5 | TRBD1 | TGTGCCAGGGCGACAGGGGGGTGGGAGACCCAGTACTTC | CARATGGWETQYF
. | TRBJ1-6 | TRBV6-6 | . | TGTGCCAGCACCGACAGTTTAATGTCACCCCTCCACTTT | CASTDSLMSPLHF
once | TRBJ2-7 | TRBV6-5 | TRBD1 | TGTGCCAGCCGCGGGACAGGGGATTACGAGCAGTACTTC | CASRGTGDYEQYF
. | TRBJ1-2 | TRBV3-1/TRBV3-2 | TRBD1 | TGTGCCAGCAGCCAAGGAGGACAGGGGGCAAAAACCTTC | CASSQGGQGAKTF
few | TRBJ2-3 | TRBV6-5 | . | TGTGCCAGCAGTTACTCTCCAGGGGTAGATACGCAGTATTTT | CASSYSPGVDTQYF
. | TRBJ2-3 | TRBV7-9 | TRBD2 | TGTGCCAGCAGCTTCCTACCGGGGACTAGAATTGGTGCAGATACGCAGTATTTT | CASSFLPGTRIGADTQYF
. | TRBJ2-2 | TRBV18 | . | TGTGCCACCGGACAGCCCGGGGAGCTGTTTTTT | CATGQPGELFF
. | TRBJ2-5 | TRBV20-1 | TRBD2 | TGCAGTGCTAGTGGGGCTAGCGGGAGGTTTCAAGAGACCCAGTACTTC | CSASGASGRFQETQYF
. | TRBJ2-1 | TRBV5-6 | . | TGTGCCAGCAGCTTGGTTTGGCAGAATAATGAGCAGTTCTTC | CASSLVWQNNEQFF
. | TRBJ1-5 | TRBV18 | TRBD1 | TGTGCCAGCTCACCCGACAGGGGGATCAATCAGCCCCAGCATTTT | CASSPDRGINQPQHF
. | TRBJ2-5 | TRBV7-2 | . | TGTGCCAGCAGCTTATCTATAGAGACCCAGTACTTC | CASSLSIETQYF
once | TRBJ1-3 | TRBV6-4 | . | TGTGCCAGCATCATTCGGGGATCCGGAAACACCATATATTTT | CASIIRGSGNTIYF
. | TRBJ2-5 | TRBV24-1 | . | TGTGCCACCAGTGATTCCTGGGGGAGGATTAGTACCCAGTACTTC | CATSDSWGRISTQYF
. | TRBJ2-3 | TRBV29-1 | TRBD2 | TGCAGCGTTGGTCTTAGCGGGGAGTATTTT | CSVGLSGEYF
. | TRBJ2-5 | TRBV21-1 | . | TGTGCCAGCAGCAAAGCACGTAGCGGGCACCAAGAGACCCAGTACTTC | CASSKARSGHQETQYF
. | TRBJ2-3 | TRBV5-1 | TRBD2 | TGCGCCAGCAGCCCAAAGACTAGCGGGTTCGCAGATACGCAGTATTTT | CASSPKTSGFADTQYF
. | TRBJ2-1 | TRBV30 | TRBD2 | TGTGCCTGGAGGACCGGGGGGCGACAGCGGGGGGCCCTTAGCTCCTACAATGAGCAGTTCTTC | CAWRTGGRQRGALSSYNEQFF
. | TRBJ1-5 | TRBV12-3/TRBV12-4 | . | TGTGCCAGCAGCGTCGGGAGACAGCCCCAGCATTTT | CASSVGRQPQHF
. | TRBJ2-3 | TRBV18 | . | TGTGCCAGCTCACTGCTTCCGGCAGATACGCAGTATTTT | CASSLLPADTQYF
. | TRBJ2-5 | TRBV5-4 | TRBD1 | TGTGCCAGCAGCTTATCCGGGACAGGGGTAGAGACCCAGTACTTC | CASSLSGTGVETQYF
. | TRBJ1-6 | TRBV6-5 | . | TGTGCCAGCAGGGACAATAACAATTCACCCCTCCACTTT | CASRDNNNSPLHF
. | TRBJ2-2 | TRBV6-5 | . | TGTGCCAGCAGCCCGACAACGAACACCGGGGAGCTGTTTTTT | CASSPTTNTGELFF
. | TRBJ2-1 | TRBV9 | TRBD2 | TGTGCCAGCAGCGTAGAGACTAGCGGGAGATCACTTGAGCAGTTCTTC | CASSVETSGRSLEQFF